This T cell receptor (beta chain) was found in a study of T cell responses to AZD1222 COVID-19 vaccine (dated by TCRdb to the early 2020s). Some background on the complete study: AZD1222 recipients given second doses at about 4 weeks or at about 12 weeks were pooled, since spike-specific TCR depth and breadth were not found to differ between the two schedules. TCR sequencing covered 233 trial participants: approximately 200 given two doses of AZD1222 and 26 given two doses of MenACWY control vaccine. Trial participants were enrolled by age into subgroups of 18-55, 56-69 and 70-plus years, and around 150, 28 and 57 TCR-sequenced participants, respectively, were included in these subgroups. Study-wide findings and limitations: CD4 TCRs associated with the vaccine covered the entire spike protein, and the dominant responses were in regions 160-218 and 743-854. Spike-specific TCR breadth and depth rose significantly after two AZD1222 doses compared with day 0 and with MenACWY recipients. Most participants were white British and females outnumbered males, and the authors suggested that clonal diversity may have been underestimated. Reportedly, almost half of the unique spike-specific TCRs recognized epitopes lying outside the regions that are mutated in the B.1.351 and B.1.1.7 variants. The 56-69-year group was small, and its depth increase did not reach significance, likely because of low power. No day 14 peak-response samples were available, so repertoires were characterized only after the peak T cell response. Only five or six AZD1222 recipients were SARS-CoV-2 seropositive at baseline, limiting conclusions about previously exposed vaccinees.

The sample's time point, from its label and the paper: baseline before first vaccination. Vaccinee samples were obtained from the UK trials COV001 and COV002, which included a single-blind randomized controlled phase 2/3 trial of AZD1222 (ChAdOx1 nCoV-19) in healthy adults. For TCRbeta chain sequencing, PBMC samples from trial participants were taken at day 0 and at day 28 after the second dose. The CDR3 regions of human TCRbeta chains were analyzed by immunosequencing. The authors' pipeline ran thus. TCRs in the repertoires were matched against a reference library of SARS-CoV-2-specific TCRs that had been generated with the MIRA antigen-specificity platform. Breadth meant the fraction of unique TCRs that were SARS-CoV-2-associated, whereas depth meant the fraction of total T cells that were SARS-CoV-2-associated. Each spike-specific TCR was assigned to its reactive spike region and to a CD4 or CD8 class using the MIRA data. Log10-transformed breadth and depth values were compared by one-way ANOVA with Sidak's multiple comparisons tests. The source is immuneACCESS, and TCRdb retained only in-frame sequences with V and J called. Part of the clones is not carried over; for the studies checked, unresolved V genes explain less than half of this, and the remainder is unexplained. The V and J calls and clone size come from that table; D and trimming were worked out from the DNA. The sample has about 120,000 clones on record, around nine tenths of them singletons. The ten biggest clones cover about 10% of the sample.

Note on this clone: Its binding antigen is unknown. No much larger clonotype is one base removed from it; base qualities were not supplied.

The CDR3 has 14 amino acids, counting the end cysteine and phenylalanine. The entry retains the CDR3 DNA only, 42 bases that are in frame from base 1. V is reduced by 0 bases and J by 5 bases, leaving a spacing of 11 bases between them. The germline V gene gives CDR1 as LGHNA and CDR2 as YNFKEQ. The source is an adult in good health. The rearrangement combines TRBV4-2 with TRBJ2-7; the D gene cannot be named for sure. The specimen comprised peripheral blood, sampled on day 0 of AZD1222 vaccination. The DNA sequence follows: TGTGCCAGCAGCCAAGATTCAGCGTGGGACGAGCAGTACTTC. Its protein is CASSQDSAWDEQYF.